These T cell receptor beta chains were read from a single sample in a study of blood T cells in healthy people across ages. TCRdb called the 5' RACE reads again in MiXCR, with one record for every CDR3 protein. In the table there are around 710,000 distinct CDR3 sequences, roughly 43% of which are singletons. The sequenced sample consisted of blood. Receptor source: an older woman in good health. Both conserved end residues are part of each CDR3. A D gene is named only where the DNA matches it firmly. Where a row states a size, it is once, few, many or the class of an expanded clone; other rows omit it.

J gene	clone size	D gene	V gene	CDR3 protein	CDR3 DNA
TRBJ2-1	.	TRBD2	TRBV2	CASRVSGRYDEQFF	TGTGCCAGCAGGGTTAGCGGGAGGTATGATGAGCAGTTCTTC
TRBJ2-1	few	.	TRBV18	CASSPRSGLLNNEQFF	TGTGCCAGCTCACCCAGGTCGGGACTCCTGAACAATGAGCAGTTCTTC
TRBJ1-4	.	.	TRBV4-2	CASSQWQGVNEKLFF	TGTGCCAGCAGCCAATGGCAGGGCGTCAATGAAAAACTGTTTTTT
TRBJ2-3	.	TRBD2	TRBV9	CASSVVGSVERGTQYF	TGTGCCAGCAGCGTAGTAGGAAGCGTCGAGCGGGGTACGCAGTATTTT
TRBJ2-4	.	.	TRBV20-1	CSARDRGTKNIQYF	TGCAGTGCTAGAGATAGGGGAACCAAAAACATTCAGTACTTC
TRBJ2-3	.	.	TRBV7-3	CASSPGRGSDTQYF	TGTGCCAGCAGCCCAGGGAGGGGGAGTGATACGCAGTATTTT
TRBJ1-5	.	.	TRBV20-1	CSANRAGGNQPQHF	TGCAGTGCTAACAGGGCGGGAGGCAATCAGCCCCAGCATTTT
TRBJ1-2	.	.	TRBV5-1	CASSVALRGQSYTF	TGCGCCAGCAGCGTGGCCTTGAGAGGACAGAGCTACACCTTC
TRBJ2-3	few	.	TRBV4-3	CASSQDPGARTDTQYF	TGCGCCAGCAGCCAAGATCCGGGGGCCCGCACAGATACGCAGTATTTT
TRBJ2-3	.	TRBD2	TRBV29-1	CSASSGMGTDTQYF	TGCAGCGCATCTAGCGGGATGGGCACAGATACGCAGTATTTT
TRBJ2-5	few	.	TRBV11-2	CASSLYQAETQYF	TGTGCCAGCAGCCTCTATCAGGCGGAGACCCAGTACTTC
TRBJ2-7	few	TRBD2	TRBV10-2	CASHASTGGPYEQYF	TGCGCCAGCCATGCCTCGACGGGGGGGCCCTACGAGCAGTACTTC
TRBJ2-5	.	TRBD2	TRBV7-6	CASSSRGRVPQGDQYF	TGTGCCAGCAGCTCCCGAGGGAGGGTGCCCCAAGGCGACCAGTACTTC
TRBJ2-5	.	.	TRBV30	CAWTRRGQETQYF	TGTGCCTGGACCCGGAGGGGGCAAGAGACCCAGTACTTC
TRBJ1-6	many	.	TRBV4-1	CASSQDLTAYNSPLHF	TGCGCCAGCAGCCAAGATTTAACCGCCTATAATTCACCCCTCCACTTT
TRBJ2-3	.	TRBD1	TRBV25-1	CATTGQGTDTQYF	TGTGCCACCACTGGACAGGGAACAGATACGCAGTATTTT
TRBJ2-3	many	TRBD2	TRBV7-2	CASSPGTSADTQYF	TGTGCCAGCAGCCCCGGGACTAGCGCAGATACGCAGTATTTT
TRBJ2-6	.	.	TRBV28	CASIPRTSGANVLTF	TGTGCCAGCATCCCTCGGACCTCTGGGGCCAACGTCCTGACTTTC
TRBJ2-3	few	.	TRBV5-1	CASSLESPTDTQYF	TGCGCCAGCAGCTTGGAGTCCCCAACAGATACGCAGTATTTT
TRBJ2-3	.	.	TRBV5-1	CASIQQGRTQYF	TGCGCCAGCATCCAGCAGGGACGTACGCAGTATTTT
TRBJ1-6	.	TRBD1	TRBV6-2/TRBV6-3	CASSYSLGTAETPLHF	TGTGCCAGCAGTTACTCGTTGGGGACAGCCGAGACGCCCCTCCACTTT
TRBJ2-7	.	.	TRBV14	CASSISVRGVTYEQYF	TGTGCCAGCAGCATTTCCGTCAGGGGGGTAACTTACGAGCAGTACTTC
TRBJ1-5	few	TRBD1	TRBV5-1	CASSLDGQGVNQPQHF	TGCGCCAGCAGCTTGGACGGACAGGGAGTCAATCAGCCCCAGCATTTT
TRBJ2-5	.	TRBD1	TRBV20-1	CSAEQGTFYQETQYF	TGCAGTGCAGAACAGGGGACATTTTACCAAGAGACCCAGTACTTC
TRBJ2-7	.	.	TRBV20-1	CSAPMTGPNSYEQYF	TGCAGTGCTCCGATGACTGGACCCAACTCCTACGAGCAGTACTTC
TRBJ1-6	few	.	TRBV20-1	CSARDGREPYNSPLHF	TGCAGTGCTAGAGATGGAAGGGAACCCTATAATTCACCCCTCCACTTT
TRBJ2-7	.	TRBD1	TRBV29-1	CSVGFGQGPYEQYF	TGCAGCGTAGGCTTCGGACAGGGACCCTACGAGCAGTACTTC
TRBJ2-5	few	TRBD2	TRBV7-9	CASSPPASGDGTQYF	TGTGCCAGCAGCCCCCCTGCTAGCGGGGATGGGACCCAGTACTTC
TRBJ2-1	.	.	TRBV27	CASSFLTGEEGNEQFF	TGTGCCAGCAGTTTCCTTACAGGGGAGGAGGGCAATGAGCAGTTCTTC
TRBJ2-3	few	TRBD2	TRBV20-1	CSARGGSSGRADTQYF	TGCAGTGCTAGAGGGGGGTCTAGCGGGAGGGCAGATACGCAGTATTTT
TRBJ2-3	.	.	TRBV4-1	CASSQEPNTDTQYF	TGCGCCAGCAGCCAGGAACCGAACACAGATACGCAGTATTTT
TRBJ2-5	.	.	TRBV28	CASRVPPETQYF	TGTGCCAGCAGGGTCCCCCCAGAGACCCAGTACTTC
TRBJ1-2	.	TRBD1	TRBV12-3/TRBV12-4	CASSHRDRGSDGYTF	TGTGCCAGCAGCCACCGGGACAGGGGGTCGGATGGCTACACCTTC
TRBJ2-7	.	TRBD2	TRBV28	CASSDLAGGPYEQYF	TGTGCCAGCAGTGACCTAGCGGGAGGCCCCTACGAGCAGTACTTC
TRBJ2-5	.	TRBD2	TRBV7-3	CASSISGTSGVETQYF	TGTGCCAGCAGTATTTCTGGGACCAGCGGGGTGGAGACCCAGTACTTC
TRBJ1-4	.	.	TRBV12-3/TRBV12-4	CASSLQGQPNEKLFF	TGTGCCAGCAGTTTACAGGGCCAACCTAATGAAAAACTGTTTTTT
TRBJ2-1	.	TRBD1	TRBV11-3	CASSLTGQDHEQFF	TGTGCCAGCAGCCTAACGGGACAGGATCATGAGCAGTTCTTC
TRBJ2-1	few	TRBD1	TRBV19	CASLDRGDEQFF	TGTGCCAGTCTAGACAGGGGCGATGAGCAGTTCTTC
TRBJ2-7	.	TRBD2	TRBV5-1	CASSGGLHSDEQYF	TGCGCCAGCAGCGGGGGACTACATAGCGACGAGCAGTACTTC
TRBJ2-3	.	.	TRBV29-1	CSASTDNTDTQYF	TGCAGCGCATCGACAGACAACACAGATACGCAGTATTTT
TRBJ2-3	.	TRBD2	TRBV5-1	CASKLAGAGDTQYF	TGCGCCAGCAAGCTAGCGGGGGCCGGGGATACGCAGTATTTT
TRBJ2-7	.	.	TRBV7-2	CASSLGVGNYEQYF	TGTGCCAGCAGCTTAGGGGTGGGTAACTACGAGCAGTACTTC
TRBJ2-7	.	TRBD1	TRBV7-8	CASSPRQGANYEQYF	TGTGCCAGCAGCCCCCGACAGGGGGCGAACTACGAGCAGTACTTC
TRBJ1-1	few	TRBD1	TRBV3-1	CASSPGTGGHTEAFF	TGTGCCAGCAGCCCTGGGACAGGGGGCCACACTGAAGCTTTCTTT
TRBJ2-1	.	TRBD1	TRBV6-4	CASSVIQGVNEQFF	TGTGCCAGCAGTGTAATACAGGGGGTGAATGAGCAGTTCTTC
TRBJ2-5	.	TRBD2	TRBV20-1	CSAPLAGGRETQYF	TGCAGTGCGCCCTTAGCGGGAGGGCGGGAGACCCAGTACTTC
TRBJ1-4	.	.	TRBV30	CAWSTGTGKLFF	TGTGCCTGGAGTACAGGGACCGGAAAACTGTTTTTT